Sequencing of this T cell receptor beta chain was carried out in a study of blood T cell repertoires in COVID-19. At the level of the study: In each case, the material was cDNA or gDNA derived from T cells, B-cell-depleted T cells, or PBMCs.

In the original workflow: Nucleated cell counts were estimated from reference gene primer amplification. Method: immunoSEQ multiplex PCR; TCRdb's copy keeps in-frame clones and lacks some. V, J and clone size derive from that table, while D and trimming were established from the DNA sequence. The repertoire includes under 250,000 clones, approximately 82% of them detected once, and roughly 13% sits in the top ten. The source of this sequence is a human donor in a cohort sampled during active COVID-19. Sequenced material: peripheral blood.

CDR3 loop: CASYTGGPNQETQYF. CDR3 bases: TGTGCCAGTTATACAGGGGGCCCAAATCAAGAGACCCAGTACTTC. The chain joins TRBV28 to TRBJ2-5; 9 nucleotides line up with TRBD1. Losses at the gene ends were 9 bases for V and 2 bases for J; bases not matched to a gene: 10. The length of the CDR3 is 15 residues. Per the germline V gene, CDR1 is MDHEN and CDR2 is SYDVKM.